The clone carrying this T cell receptor beta chain occurred a few times. This sample is part of a study of metastatic and nonmetastatic thyroid tumors. Prior to thyroid surgery, none of the patients had received any treatment. Germline V CDR1 and CDR2: MNHEY, SMNVEV (reference sequence). This CDR3 region has 14 residues. Trimming stripped 5 bases from V and 6 bases from J, with 16 bases between. Source study methods: The authors used CDR3 differences across clinicopathological groups to build a distant-metastasis classifier for papillary thyroid cancer. TCRdb re-clonotyped the PCR reads through MiXCR. TCRdb, not the original authors, processed these V and J calls. The sample has some 22,000 clones; less than 25% are singletons.

The TCR sequence derives from a female donor with papillary thyroid cancer or a benign thyroid nodule (not recorded which). Some clones in this sample may be carry-over from other donors' samples. The chain joins TRBV27 to TRBJ1-1; D possibly corresponds to TRBD1 (5 bases). The sequenced material came from tumor tissue. The CDR3 DNA is TGTGCCAGCAGTACTCCGGGCAGGGCCGCTGAAGCTTTCTTT. Its translation is CASSTPGRAAEAFF.